Each of the 6 T cell receptor beta chains below was sequenced from the same sample in a study of blood T cell repertoires in COVID-19. Profiling relied on immunoSEQ multiplex PCR, and the TCRdb table lists in-frame clones only, not all of them. The data hold just over 300,000 clones, with over 85% observed a single time. Sample: peripheral blood. The source of these receptors is a woman aged 25 to 39 with COVID-19, enrolled during active disease.

The chain carries TRBV2 and TRBJ1-1, with D possibly being TRBD1 (5 bases). Trimming took off 5 bases at V and 3 bases at J, with 10 bases between the two ends. The CDR3 has 13 amino acids. The germline V gene has CDR1 SNHLY and CDR2 FYNNEI. The DNA of the CDR3 is TGTGCCAGCAGTCCTCAGGGCTACACTGAAGCTTTCTTT. Amino acid sequence: CASSPQGYTEAFF.

Comment on this clone: Other DNA variants within this sample encode the same CDR3. The chain joins TRBV14 to TRBJ2-7; tentative D call: TRBD1 (6 bases). Trimming removed 5 bases at V and 4 bases at J, with 9 bases between. Germline V gives CDR1 SGHDN, CDR2 FVKESK. CDR3 length equals 12 residues. The CDR3 DNA reads as TGTGCCAGCAGCGAGCAGGGGTACGAGCAGTACGTC. It encodes CASSEQGYEQYV.

The V and J genes are TRBV10-2 and TRBJ1-4, with D uncertain. This CDR3 contains 15 residues. With 5 bases removed from V and 5 bases from J, the gap between germline ends came to 15 bases. Germline CDR1 is WSHSY and CDR2 is SAAADI. CDR3 in amino acids: CASSPNRVSNEKLFF. The DNA for the CDR3 is TGCGCCAGCAGTCCCAACCGGGTCTCAAATGAAAAACTGTTTTTT.

The chain has TRBV7-2 and TRBJ2-3; 15 bases align to TRBD2. CDR1 is SGHTA, CDR2 FQGNSA, per germline. The J segment lost 6 bases and the V segment lost 4 bases, leaving 2 bases of the junction unmatched. The CDR3 has 15 residues. The CDR3 DNA reads TGTGCCAGCAGCTCGGGACTAGCGGGGGGTGATACGCAGTATTTT. Amino acid sequence: CASSSGLAGGDTQYF.

This rearrangement joins TRBV9 to TRBJ2-3; TRBD1 might be the D (5 bases). The V end was cut by 2 bases, the J end by 5 bases, with 9 bases between. CDR3 length: 13 amino acids. CDR1 and CDR2 (germline): SGDLS, YYNGEE. CDR3 sequence (DNA): TGTGCCAGCAGCGTTGGCAGGGTAGATACGCAGTATTTT. Encoded protein: CASSVGRVDTQYF.

In DNA form, the CDR3 reads TGTGCCAGCAGACCAGACAGTACCTATGGCTACACCTTC. Encoded protein: CASRPDSTYGYTF. V is TRBV6-5 and J is TRBJ1-2; maybe TRBD1 (5 bases). CDR3 length equals 13 residues. The germline CDR1 and CDR2 sequences are MNHEY and SVGAGI. V was shortened by 6 bases and J by 4 bases, with 12 bases between the two germline ends.